Listed here are 29 T cell receptor beta chains from one sample, sequenced in a study of blood T cell repertoires in COVID-19 (dated by TCRdb to 2018 to 2020). The library was obtained by the immunoSEQ multiplex PCR assay. This is the immuneACCESS table as TCRdb keeps it, with only in-frame sequences that have V and J called. A part of the clones is gone; compared with another copy, unresolved V genes explain less than half, and the rest is unexplained. For this sample the table gives 160,000 or so clones, of which around 84% were detected only once. Around 19% of the sample is held by the ten biggest clonotypes. Source material: peripheral blood. All receptors come from a woman older than 75 with acute or convalescent COVID-19.

This rearrangement joins TRBV7-9 to TRBJ1-3, with a weak D call TRBD1 (5 bases). Germline V gene data show CDR1 as SEHNR and CDR2 as FQNEAQ (reference sequence). With 5 bases removed from V and 2 bases from J, the gap between germline ends came to 16 bases. The CDR3 spans 16 residues. CDR3 nucleotide sequence: TGTGCCAGCAGCCATTATAGGCCAGGGCCTGGAAACACCATATATTTT. It specifies CASSHYRPGPGNTIYF.

The gene calls are TRBV15 and TRBJ2-2, with 8 bases identical to TRBD1. Germline V gives CDR1 LNHNV, CDR2 YYDKDF (reference sequence). V lost 0 bases to trimming and J lost 6 bases; unmatched junction nucleotides: 9. The CDR3 totals 17 residues. The CDR3 DNA is TGTGCCACCAGCAGAGACCAGGACAGGGTAGCAGCCGGGGAGCTGTTTTTT. The encoded protein is CATSRDQDRVAAGELFF.

A few counts support this clone. V is TRBV23-1 and J is TRBJ1-1; D gene uncertain. TRBV23-1 is an ORF, with its function uncertain. This CDR3 contains 17 residues. Trimming took off 3 bases at V and 0 bases at J, with 17 bases between the two ends. CDR3 sequence reads: CASSHLFRSGMNTEAFF. Here the CDR3 DNA reads TGCGCCAGCAGTCATCTCTTTCGGTCGGGGATGAACACTGAAGCTTTCTTT.

This clone was detected only a few times. The chain combines TRBV7-2 with TRBJ1-2; the D gene is possibly TRBD1 (5 bases). Germline values: CDR1 SGHTA, CDR2 FQGNSA. The CDR3 covers 14 residues. V lost 8 bases and J lost 4, with 17 bases in between. The CDR3 spells CASLGAGSIYGYTF. The CDR3 nucleotides are TGTGCCAGCCTTGGGGCAGGGTCCATCTATGGCTACACCTTC.

The chain is built from TRBV30 and TRBJ2-5; 9 bases agree with TRBD2. The CDR3 has 13 amino acids. V was pared by 2 bases and J by 7 bases, with 5 bases of the junction left unmatched. Germline V gives CDR1 GTSNPN, CDR2 SVGIG (reference sequence). The CDR3, as DNA: TGTGCCTGGAGTCTTGGACTAGCGAGGACCCAGTACTTC. It translates to CAWSLGLARTQYF.

The V call is TRBV5-5, the J call TRBJ2-1; 8 bases fit TRBD1. The CDR3 is 16 amino acids. V lost 4 bases to trimming and J lost 5 bases; unmatched junction nucleotides: 11. Germline V gene lookup returns CDR1 SGHKS and CDR2 YYEKEE (reference sequence). The CDR3 spells CASSLLPGQANNEQFF. DNA of the CDR3: TGTGCCAGCAGCCTCCTTCCGGGACAGGCTAACAATGAGCAGTTCTTC.

The rearrangement uses TRBV15 and TRBJ1-5, with D perhaps TRBD1 (6 bases). Germline V gene lookup returns CDR1 LNHNV and CDR2 YYDKDF (reference sequence). The CDR3 is made up of 15 amino acids. V gave up 1 base and J gave up 6 bases, with 13 bases separating them. This CDR3 reads CATSRGRGGTQPQHF. CDR3 nucleotides: TGTGCCACCAGCAGAGGTCGGGGGGGCACTCAGCCCCAGCATTTT.

This clone was recorded only once. This chain links TRBV7-9 with TRBJ2-7, with D perhaps matching TRBD1 (5 bases). The CDR3 extends over 14 amino acids. Per germline, CDR1 SEHNR and CDR2 FQNEAQ (reference sequence). V lost 1 base, J lost 7 bases, and 14 bases lay in between. This CDR3 is CASSLEDNLREQYF. The CDR3, as DNA: TGTGCCAGCAGCTTAGAGGACAACCTACGAGAGCAGTACTTC. Based on the CDR3 plus reference TRBV7-9 and TRBJ2-7, the full variable domain is DTGVSQNPRHKITKRGQNVTFRCDPISEHNRLYWYRQTLGQGPEFLTYFQNEAQLEKSRLLSDRFSAERPKGSFSTLEIQRTEQGDSAMYLCASSLEDNLREQYFGPGTRLTVT.

The chain joins TRBV27 to TRBJ2-5, with 9 bases lining up with TRBD2. Germline V gene lookup returns CDR1 MNHEY and CDR2 SMNVEV (reference sequence). This CDR3 has 14 amino acids. V was clipped by 5 bases and J by 5 bases; unmatched bases: 6. The CDR3 nucleotides read TGTGCCAGCAGTGGACTAGCGTCGGGGGAGACCCAGTACTTC. Its translation is CASSGLASGETQYF.

The chain is built from TRBV2 and TRBJ1-4, with a possible D match to TRBD1 (6 bases). This CDR3 is built from 16 residues. The germline gives CDR1 SNHLY, CDR2 FYNNEI. V lost 6 bases to trimming and J lost 4 bases, with 18 bases between them. The CDR3, as DNA: TGTGCCAGCAGGCCCCGGGGGGCAGGTATTAATGAAAAACTGTTTTTT. This sequence encodes CASRPRGAGINEKLFF. The entire variable domain, with the rest obtained from reference TRBV2 and TRBJ1-4, is as follows: EPEVTQTPSHQVTQMGQEVILRCVPISNHLYFYWYRQILGQKVEFLVSFYNNEISEKSEIFDDQFSVERPDGSNFTLKIRSTKLEDSAMYFCASRPRGAGINEKLFFGSGTQLSVL.

This clone was picked up a small number of times. The chain has TRBV9 and TRBJ2-7; TRBD2 matches 14 bases. Unmatched junction bases numbered 2, after V lost 2 bases and J lost 4 bases. Germline values: CDR1 SGDLS, CDR2 YYNGEE. CDR3 length equals 15 residues. The CDR3 bases are TGTGCCAGCAGCGTGGGGACTAGCGGGGGATACGAGCAGTACTTC. This sequence encodes CASSVGTSGGYEQYF. The full variable domain, with the rest looked up from reference TRBV9 and TRBJ2-7, is DSGVTQTPKHLITATGQRVTLRCSPRSGDLSVYWYQQSLDQGLQFLIQYYNGEERAKGNILERFSAQQFPDLHSELNLSSLELGDSALYFCASSVGTSGGYEQYFGPGTRLTVT.

This chain joins TRBV14 and TRBJ2-3; TRBD1 matches at 7 bases. Germline values: CDR1 SGHDN, CDR2 FVKESK. The V segment lost 2 bases and the J segment 6 bases; nucleotides outside the gene matches: 2. The CDR3 runs to 13 residues. Here the CDR3 DNA reads TGTGCCAGCAGCCAATACAGGGGCGATACGCAGTATTTT. Translation gives CASSQYRGDTQYF.

The gene calls are TRBV6-2 or TRBV6-3 and TRBJ2-3, with 12 bases matching TRBD2. The CDR3 runs to 17 residues. Germline trimming cut 5 bases from V and 1 base from J; bases unmatched to any gene: 7. CDR1 and CDR2 from the germline V gene are MNHEY and SVGEGT. This CDR3 reads CASSHRLAGVRTDTQYF. For the CDR3, the DNA is TGTGCCAGCAGTCACCGACTAGCGGGGGTTCGCACAGATACGCAGTATTTT.

The sample holds a few counts of this clone. This chain uses TRBV5-5 with TRBJ2-7, with D possibly matching TRBD2 (6 bases). Germline-derived CDR1 and CDR2 are SGHKS and YYEKEE (reference sequence). The V gene lost 4 bases and the J gene lost 5 bases, with 19 bases spanning the gap. The CDR3 is 15 residues long. Here the CDR3 DNA reads TGTGCCAGCAGCCCTGGGGCGGGGAGGAACAACGAGCAGTACTTC. Its translation: CASSPGAGRNNEQYF. The entire variable domain, with the rest obtained from reference TRBV5-5 and TRBJ2-7, is as follows: DAGVTQSPTHLIKTRGQQVTLRCSPISGHKSVSWYQQVLGQGPQFIFQYYEKEERGRGNFPDRFSARQFPNYSSELNVNALLLGDSALYLCASSPGAGRNNEQYFGPGTRLTVT.

The V gene is TRBV10-1, the J gene TRBJ2-1, with 12 bases lining up with TRBD2. The J segment lost 16 bases and the V segment lost 6 bases, leaving 13 bases of the junction unmatched. The CDR3 spans 14 residues. Germline loops: CDR1 WNHNN, CDR2 SYGVQD (reference sequence). CDR3 in DNA: TGCGCCAGCAGGACGACTAGCGGGAGTTCAAAGATCTTCTTC. Residues: CASRTTSGSSKIFF.

The chain carries TRBV20-1 and TRBJ1-2; D possibly corresponds to TRBD1 (6 bases). CDR3 length: 12 residues. The germline V gene encodes CDR1 DFQATT and CDR2 SNEGSKA (reference sequence). The V end lost 3 bases, the J end lost 3 bases, and 8 bases lay between the germline ends. CDR3: CSASGGYYGYTF. In DNA, the CDR3 is TGCAGTGCTAGTGGGGGCTACTATGGCTACACCTTC.

The rearrangement uses TRBV7-9 and TRBJ1-2; tentatively, D is TRBD1 (6 bases). Between the trimmed V and J ends, which lost 3 bases and 5 bases, there was a span of 16 bases. Germline CDR1 and CDR2: SEHNR and FQNEAQ (reference sequence). The CDR3 length is 15 residues. CDR3 nucleotide sequence: TGTGCCAGCAGCTTGGGCAGGGGAACCGAGTATGGCTACACCTTC. Translation: CASSLGRGTEYGYTF. Variable domain in full (rest from reference TRBV7-9 and TRBJ1-2): DTGVSQNPRHKITKRGQNVTFRCDPISEHNRLYWYRQTLGQGPEFLTYFQNEAQLEKSRLLSDRFSAERPKGSFSTLEIQRTEQGDSAMYLCASSLGRGTEYGYTFGSGTRLTVV.

The chain recombines TRBV11-3 with TRBJ2-1, with D possibly TRBD1 on 6 matching bases. Germline loops: CDR1 SGHNT, CDR2 YENEEA. CDR3 length: 15 amino acids. V lost 3 bases and J lost 6, with 15 bases in between. The CDR3 DNA reads TGTGCCAGCAGCTTGACAGGAGATCCCCTCAATGAGCAGTTCTTC. The encoded protein is CASSLTGDPLNEQFF.

CDR3 amino acids: CASSEQSGNSPLHF. CDR3 sequence (DNA): TGTGCCAGCAGTGAACAGTCAGGGAATTCACCCCTCCACTTT. The rearrangement uses TRBV6-1 and TRBJ1-6; tentative D call: TRBD1 (5 bases). CDR1 MNHNS and CDR2 SASEGT come from the germline V gene. The CDR3 spans 14 residues. V dropped 2 bases and J dropped 7 bases, with 9 bases sitting between them.

A single count supports this clone. This chain links TRBV18 with TRBJ2-2; a weak D match, TRBD2 (6 bases). Between the trimmed V and J ends, which lost 1 base and 4 bases, there was a span of 13 bases. The CDR3 is 16 residues long. In germline, CDR1 is KGHSH, CDR2 LQKENI. Here the CDR3 reads CASSPRVLRGTGELFF. CDR3 in DNA: TGTGCCAGCTCACCACGGGTTTTGCGGGGCACCGGGGAGCTGTTTTTT.

About this clone itself: An end of the junction does not agree with germline; a read error may underlie this. The chain employs TRBV6-1 and TRBJ1-2; D unresolved. CDR1 and CDR2 from the germline V gene are MNHNS and SASEGT. The CDR3 sequence is 14 residues long. This CDR3 reads CAGSERWVGDGYTF. CDR3 sequence (DNA): TGTGCCGGCAGTGAAAGGTGGGTCGGGGATGGCTACACCTTC.

CDR3 sequence: CASSGGLADNNNEQFF. CDR3 bases: TGTGCCAGCAGCGGGGGACTAGCGGACAATAACAATGAGCAGTTCTTC. The chain couples TRBV9 to TRBJ2-1, with 11 bases fitting TRBD2. Trimming cost V 3 bases and J 5 bases; bases outside gene matches: 7. In germline, CDR1 is SGDLS, CDR2 YYNGEE. The CDR3 is made up of 16 amino acids.

The chain has TRBV19 and TRBJ1-1, with TRBD1 as a possible D gene (6 bases). Germline V gene lookup returns CDR1 LNHDA and CDR2 SQIVND (reference sequence). Between the trimmed V and J ends, which lost 3 bases and 5 bases, there was a span of 13 bases. This CDR3 spans 14 amino acids. The CDR3 coding sequence is TGTGCCAGTAGTATTAGCAGGGGAAGGACTGAAGCTTTCTTT. Residues: CASSISRGRTEAFF.

J is TRBJ1-1 and V is TRBV28; 9 positions match TRBD1. Germline V gives CDR1 MDHEN, CDR2 SYDVKM. CDR3 length: 16 residues. After removal of 3 bases from V and 5 bases from J, the junction contained 10 bases not matched to a gene. The chain's CDR3 is CASSFPRTGVRTEAFF. The CDR3 DNA sequence: TGTGCCAGCAGTTTTCCTCGGACAGGGGTTAGGACTGAAGCTTTCTTT.

The rearrangement joins TRBV5-1 to TRBJ1-4; the D gene is possibly TRBD1 (6 bases). The CDR3 loop spans 13 amino acids. The germline gives CDR1 SGHRS, CDR2 YFSETQ. Trimming removed 5 bases at V and 5 bases at J, with 10 bases between. CDR3 amino acids: CASSRDTNEKLFF. The CDR3 bases are TGCGCCAGCAGTCGGGACACGAATGAAAAACTGTTTTTT.

The V and J genes are TRBV5-6 and TRBJ1-2; D is unresolved. In germline, CDR1 is SGHDT, CDR2 YYEEEE. The CDR3 consists of 15 residues. Between the trimmed V and J ends, which lost 2 bases and 0 bases, there was a span of 11 bases. The CDR3 bases are TGTGCCAGCAGCTTCGGTTTAGATCCTAACTATGGCTACACCTTC. Translated, it gives CASSFGLDPNYGYTF.

V and J are TRBV5-6 and TRBJ1-3; 8 nucleotides line up with TRBD1. Trimming cost V 4 bases and J 8 bases; bases outside gene matches: 11. The CDR3 extends over 15 amino acids. Germline V gene data show CDR1 as SGHDT and CDR2 as YYEEEE. The CDR3 coding sequence is TGTGCCAGCAGCCTCCCCAGGGGGCAGGCGGACACCATATATTTT. It specifies CASSLPRGQADTIYF.

V gene TRBV5-6 combines with J gene TRBJ1-2; the match to TRBD1 covers 8 bases. The CDR3 is made up of 13 amino acids. V shed 4 bases, J shed 5 bases, and the junction held 4 bases outside the gene matches. The germline CDR1 and CDR2 sequences are SGHDT and YYEEEE. For the CDR3, the DNA is TGTGCCAGCAGCCGGACAGGGTGGTATGGCTACACCTTC. Protein product: CASSRTGWYGYTF.

The V gene is TRBV11-2, the J gene TRBJ2-7; 7 positions agree with TRBD1. Trimming took 4 bases from V and 1 from J; bases not matched to a gene: 13. CDR3 size: 17 residues. CDR1 is SGHAT, CDR2 FQNNGV, per germline. The CDR3 reads CASSSYHRGKDSYEQYF. In DNA, the CDR3 is TGTGCCAGCAGCTCGTACCACAGGGGTAAGGATTCCTACGAGCAGTACTTC.